This TCR beta chain was recovered during a study of CD8 T cells in ankylosing spondylitis. TCRdb fed the 5' RACE reads into MiXCR, producing one record per CDR3 protein. The sample shows 270,000 or so distinct CDR3 sequences, about 20% of them seen only once. This clonotype was counted a few times. The TCR originated in a male donor with ankylosing spondylitis or in good health (not recorded which). Sequencing used blood, either unsorted or a sorted T cell fraction (not recorded which).

CDR3 nucleotide sequence: TGCGCCAGCAGCCAGGGGGACAGTCCCGATGAGCAGTTCTTC. Translating gives CASSQGDSPDEQFF. The chain recombines TRBV4-1 with TRBJ2-1; 7 bases line up with TRBD1. The trim removed 3 bases at V and 8 bases at J, leaving 7 bases unmatched. The germline V gene encodes CDR1 MGHRA and CDR2 YSYEKL. This CDR3 is built from 14 residues.